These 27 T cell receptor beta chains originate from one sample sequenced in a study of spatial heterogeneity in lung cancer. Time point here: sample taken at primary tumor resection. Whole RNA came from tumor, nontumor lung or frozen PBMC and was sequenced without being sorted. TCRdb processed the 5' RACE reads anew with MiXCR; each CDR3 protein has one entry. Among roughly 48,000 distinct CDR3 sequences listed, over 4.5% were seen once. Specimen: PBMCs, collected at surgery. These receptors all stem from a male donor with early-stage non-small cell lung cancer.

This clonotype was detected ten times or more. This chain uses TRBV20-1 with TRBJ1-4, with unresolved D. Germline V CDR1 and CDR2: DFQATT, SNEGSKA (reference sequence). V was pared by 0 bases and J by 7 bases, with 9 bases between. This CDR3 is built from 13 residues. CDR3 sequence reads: CSARDNLGEKLFF. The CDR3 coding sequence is TGCAGTGCTAGAGATAATCTAGGTGAAAAACTGTTTTTT.

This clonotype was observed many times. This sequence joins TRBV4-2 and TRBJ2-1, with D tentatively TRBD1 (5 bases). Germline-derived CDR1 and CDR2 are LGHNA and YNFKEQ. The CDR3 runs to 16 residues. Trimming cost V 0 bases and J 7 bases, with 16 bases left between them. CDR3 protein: CASSQDYSMPGNEQFF. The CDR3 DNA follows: TGTGCCAGCAGCCAAGATTACAGCATGCCAGGGAATGAGCAGTTCTTC.

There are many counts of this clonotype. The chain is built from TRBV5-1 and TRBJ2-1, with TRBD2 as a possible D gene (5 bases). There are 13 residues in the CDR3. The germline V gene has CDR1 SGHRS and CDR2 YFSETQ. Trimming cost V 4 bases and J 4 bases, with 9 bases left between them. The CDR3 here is CASSPDLYNEQFF. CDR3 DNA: TGCGCCAGCAGCCCGGACTTGTACAATGAGCAGTTCTTC.

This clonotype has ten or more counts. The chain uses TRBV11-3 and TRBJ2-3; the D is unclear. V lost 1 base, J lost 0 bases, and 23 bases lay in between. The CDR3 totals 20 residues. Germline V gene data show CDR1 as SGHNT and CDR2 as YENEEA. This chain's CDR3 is CASSLVGIRTATISTDTQYF. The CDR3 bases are TGTGCCAGCAGCTTAGTAGGTATCAGGACGGCCACTATTAGCACAGATACGCAGTATTTT.

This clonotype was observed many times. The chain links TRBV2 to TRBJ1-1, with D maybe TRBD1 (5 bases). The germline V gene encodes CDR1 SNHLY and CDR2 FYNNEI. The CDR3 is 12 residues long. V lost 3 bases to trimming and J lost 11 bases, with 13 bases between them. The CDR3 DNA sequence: TGTGCCAGCAGTGAGAACAGGCGGTGGGCTTTCTTT. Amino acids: CASSENRRWAFF. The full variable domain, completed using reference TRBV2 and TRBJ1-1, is EPEVTQTPSHQVTQMGQEVILRCVPISNHLYFYWYRQILGQKVEFLVSFYNNEISEKSEIFDDQFSVERPDGSNFTLKIRSTKLEDSAMYFCASSENRRWAFFGQGTRLTVV.

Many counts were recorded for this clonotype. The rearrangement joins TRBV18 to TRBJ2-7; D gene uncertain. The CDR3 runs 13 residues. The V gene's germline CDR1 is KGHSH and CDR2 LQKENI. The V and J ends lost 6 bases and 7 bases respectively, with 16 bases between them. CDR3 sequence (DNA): TGTGCCAGCTCTCAAGGTCCGGACGGGGAGCAGTACTTC. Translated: CASSQGPDGEQYF.

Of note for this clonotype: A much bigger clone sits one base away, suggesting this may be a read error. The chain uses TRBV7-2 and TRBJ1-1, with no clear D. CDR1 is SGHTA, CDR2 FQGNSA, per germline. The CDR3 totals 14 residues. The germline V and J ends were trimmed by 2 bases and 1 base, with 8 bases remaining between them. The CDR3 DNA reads TGTGCCAGCAGCTTAACACTTGGGAACACTGAAGCTTTCTTT. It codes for CASSLTLGNTEAFF.

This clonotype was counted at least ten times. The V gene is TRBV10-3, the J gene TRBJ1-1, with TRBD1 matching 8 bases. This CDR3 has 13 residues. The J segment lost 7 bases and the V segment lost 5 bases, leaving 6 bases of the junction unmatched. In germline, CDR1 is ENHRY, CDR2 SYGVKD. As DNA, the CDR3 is TGTGCCATCAGTCACGGACAGGGCGTTGAAGCTTTCTTT. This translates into CAISHGQGVEAFF.

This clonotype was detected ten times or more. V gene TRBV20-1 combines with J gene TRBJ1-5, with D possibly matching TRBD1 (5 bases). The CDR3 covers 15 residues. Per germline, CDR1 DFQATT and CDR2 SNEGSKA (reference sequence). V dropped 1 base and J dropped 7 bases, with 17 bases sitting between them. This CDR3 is CSARVPGGGRQPQHF. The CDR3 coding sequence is TGCAGTGCTAGAGTCCCCGGGGGGGGGAGACAGCCCCAGCATTTT.

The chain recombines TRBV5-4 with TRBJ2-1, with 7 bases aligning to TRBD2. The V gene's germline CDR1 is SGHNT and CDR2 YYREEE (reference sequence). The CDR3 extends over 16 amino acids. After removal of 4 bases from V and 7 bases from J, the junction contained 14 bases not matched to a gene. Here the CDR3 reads CASSLPGLDGSNEQFF. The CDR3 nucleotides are TGTGCCAGCAGCCTACCAGGACTAGATGGTTCGAATGAGCAGTTCTTC. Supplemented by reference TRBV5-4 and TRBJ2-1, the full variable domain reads ETGVTQSPTHLIKTRGQQVTLRCSSQSGHNTVSWYQQALGQGPQFIFQYYREEENGRGNFPPRFSGLQFPNYSSELNVNALELDDSALYLCASSLPGLDGSNEQFFGPGTRLTVL.

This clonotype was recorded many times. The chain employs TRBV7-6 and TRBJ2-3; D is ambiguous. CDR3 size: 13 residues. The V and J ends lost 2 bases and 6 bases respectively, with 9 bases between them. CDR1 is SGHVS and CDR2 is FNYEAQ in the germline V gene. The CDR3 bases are TGTGCCAGCAGCTTAATAGCCCCCGATACGCAGTATTTT. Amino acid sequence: CASSLIAPDTQYF.

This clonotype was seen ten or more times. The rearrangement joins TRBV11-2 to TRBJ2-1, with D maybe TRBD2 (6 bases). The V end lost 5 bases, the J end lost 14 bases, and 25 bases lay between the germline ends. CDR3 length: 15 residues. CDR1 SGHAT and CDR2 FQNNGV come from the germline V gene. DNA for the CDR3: TGTGCCAGCAGCCTCGGAGGGACTCCTACCGGTAAGGAGTTCTTC. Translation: CASSLGGTPTGKEFF.

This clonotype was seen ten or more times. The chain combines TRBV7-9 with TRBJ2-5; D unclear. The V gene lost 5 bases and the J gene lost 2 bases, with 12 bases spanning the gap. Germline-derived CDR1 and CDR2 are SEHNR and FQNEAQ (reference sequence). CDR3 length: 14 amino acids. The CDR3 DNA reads TGTGCCAGCAGCGCCAATCCCACACAAGAGACCCAGTACTTC. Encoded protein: CASSANPTQETQYF.

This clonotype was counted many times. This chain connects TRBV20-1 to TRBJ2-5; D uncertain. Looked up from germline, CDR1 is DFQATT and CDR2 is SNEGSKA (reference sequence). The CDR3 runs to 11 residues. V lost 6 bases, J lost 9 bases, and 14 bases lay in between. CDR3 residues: CSATKEPAQYF. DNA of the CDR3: TGCAGTGCCACAAAAGAGCCGGCCCAGTACTTC.

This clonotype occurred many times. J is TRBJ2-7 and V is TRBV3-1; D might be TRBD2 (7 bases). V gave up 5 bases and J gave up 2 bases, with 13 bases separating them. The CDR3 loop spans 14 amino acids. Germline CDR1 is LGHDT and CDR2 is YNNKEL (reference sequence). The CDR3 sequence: CASSSGGPTYEQYF. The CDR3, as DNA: TGTGCCAGCAGCTCCGGGGGGCCCACCTACGAGCAGTACTTC.

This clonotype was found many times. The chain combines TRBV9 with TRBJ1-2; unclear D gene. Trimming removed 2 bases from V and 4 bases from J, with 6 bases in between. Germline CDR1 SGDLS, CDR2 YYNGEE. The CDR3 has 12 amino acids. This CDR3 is CASSVVTYGYTF. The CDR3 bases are TGTGCCAGCAGCGTGGTCACCTATGGCTACACCTTC.

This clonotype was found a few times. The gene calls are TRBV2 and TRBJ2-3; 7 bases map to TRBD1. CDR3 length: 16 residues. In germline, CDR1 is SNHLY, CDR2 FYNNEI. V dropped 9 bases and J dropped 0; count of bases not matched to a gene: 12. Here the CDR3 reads CASRTGQAASTDTQYF. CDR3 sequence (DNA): TGTGCCAGTAGGACCGGACAGGCCGCTAGCACAGATACGCAGTATTTT.

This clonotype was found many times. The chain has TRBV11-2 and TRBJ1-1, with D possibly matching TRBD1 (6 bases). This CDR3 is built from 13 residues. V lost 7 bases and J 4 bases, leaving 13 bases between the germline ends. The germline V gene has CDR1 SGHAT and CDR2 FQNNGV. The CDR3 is CASTLGGITEAFF. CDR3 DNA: TGTGCCAGCACCCTAGGGGGGATCACTGAAGCTTTCTTT.

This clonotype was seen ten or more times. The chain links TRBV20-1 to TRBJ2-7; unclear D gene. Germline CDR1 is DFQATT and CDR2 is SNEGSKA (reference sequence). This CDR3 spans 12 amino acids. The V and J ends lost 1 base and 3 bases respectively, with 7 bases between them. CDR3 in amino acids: CSARVGVYEQYF. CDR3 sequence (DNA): TGCAGTGCTAGAGTCGGTGTCTACGAGCAGTACTTC.

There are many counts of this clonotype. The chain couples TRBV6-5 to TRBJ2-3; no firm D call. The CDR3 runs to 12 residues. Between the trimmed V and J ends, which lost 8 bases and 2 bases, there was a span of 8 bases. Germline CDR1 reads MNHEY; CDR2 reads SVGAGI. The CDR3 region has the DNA TGTGCCAGCCGTAGCTACACAGATACGCAGTATTTT. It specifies CASRSYTDTQYF.

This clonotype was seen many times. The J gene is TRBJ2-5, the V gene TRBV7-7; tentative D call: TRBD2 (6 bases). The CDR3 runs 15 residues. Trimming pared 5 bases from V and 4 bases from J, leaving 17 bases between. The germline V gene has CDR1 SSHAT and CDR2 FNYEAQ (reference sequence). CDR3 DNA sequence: TGTGCCAGCAGCCCAGTGGGGGGACCCATAGAGACCCAGTACTTC. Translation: CASSPVGGPIETQYF. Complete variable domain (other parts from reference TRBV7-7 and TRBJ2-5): GAGVSQSPRYKVTKRGQDVTLRCDPISSHATLYWYQQALGQGPEFLTYFNYEAQPDKSGLPSDRFSAERPEGSISTLTIQRTEQRDSAMYRCASSPVGGPIETQYFGPGTRLLVL.

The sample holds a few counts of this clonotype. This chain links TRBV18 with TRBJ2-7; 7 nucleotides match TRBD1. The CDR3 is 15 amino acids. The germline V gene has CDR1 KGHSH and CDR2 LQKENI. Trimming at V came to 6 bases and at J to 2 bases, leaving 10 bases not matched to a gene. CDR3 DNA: TGTGCCAGCTCGCCCGACCTAGGACAGGCCTACGAGCAGTACTTC. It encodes CASSPDLGQAYEQYF.

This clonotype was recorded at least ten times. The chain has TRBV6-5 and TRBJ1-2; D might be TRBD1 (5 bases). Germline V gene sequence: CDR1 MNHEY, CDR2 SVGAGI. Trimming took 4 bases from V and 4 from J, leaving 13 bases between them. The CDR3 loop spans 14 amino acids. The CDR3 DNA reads TGTGCCAGCAGTTTGAGCCGGGACGGCTATGGCTACACCTTC. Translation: CASSLSRDGYGYTF.

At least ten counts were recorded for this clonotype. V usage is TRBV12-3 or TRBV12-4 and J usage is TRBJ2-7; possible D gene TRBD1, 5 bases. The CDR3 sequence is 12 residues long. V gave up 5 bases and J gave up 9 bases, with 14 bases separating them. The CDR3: CASSTGYPTQYF. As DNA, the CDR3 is TGTGCCAGCAGTACAGGTTACCCCACGCAGTACTTC.

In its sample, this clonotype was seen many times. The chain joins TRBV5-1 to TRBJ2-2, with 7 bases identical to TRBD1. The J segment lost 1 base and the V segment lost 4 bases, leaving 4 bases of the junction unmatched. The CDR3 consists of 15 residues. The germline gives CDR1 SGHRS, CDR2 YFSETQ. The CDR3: CASSPGTVNTGELFF. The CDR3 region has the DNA TGCGCCAGCAGCCCCGGGACAGTGAACACCGGGGAGCTGTTTTTT.

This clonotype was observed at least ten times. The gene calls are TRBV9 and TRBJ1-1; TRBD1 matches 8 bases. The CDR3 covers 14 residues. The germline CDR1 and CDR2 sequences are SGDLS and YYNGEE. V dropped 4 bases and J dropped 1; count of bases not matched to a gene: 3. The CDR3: CASSRTGSNTEAFF. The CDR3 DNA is TGTGCCAGCAGCAGGACAGGGTCGAACACTGAAGCTTTCTTT.

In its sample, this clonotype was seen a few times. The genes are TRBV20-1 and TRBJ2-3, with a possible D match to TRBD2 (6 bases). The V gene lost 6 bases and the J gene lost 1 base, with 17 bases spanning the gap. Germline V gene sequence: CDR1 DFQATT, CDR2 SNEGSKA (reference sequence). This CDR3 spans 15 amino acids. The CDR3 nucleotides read TGCAGTGCCCCTCGGGAGAGCGGGCGCACAGATACGCAGTATTTT. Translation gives CSAPRESGRTDTQYF.